This T cell receptor (beta chain) was profiled in a study of CD8 T cells in Susac syndrome (dated by TCRdb to between 2018 and 2021). As for the study more broadly: Repertoire sequencing was used to test whether CD8+ T cell activation and differentiation in Susac syndrome was antigen driven.

About this clonotype itself: Its antigen is currently not known. No much larger clone exists at a distance of one base, and base qualities are not known.

In the germline V gene, CDR1 corresponds to SGHAT and CDR2 to FQNNGV. Germline trimming amounts to 2 bases on V and 6 bases on J, with 10 as the count of junction bases outside the gene matches. The CDR3 goes from the cysteine to the phenylalanine over 17 residues. Here the CDR3 DNA is all that survives: 51 bases in frame from base 1. RNA was extracted using the RNeasy kit, and roughly 0.5 to 1 ug of the RNA was reverse transcribed with random hexamers. The immunoSEQ multiplex PCR assay, covering 54 Vbeta and 13 Jbeta segments, was used to amplify TCR beta CDR3 regions. PCR amplification bias was corrected by using a synthetic template baseline for primer optimization and computational correction. Regarding the original processing steps: Reads were annotated to V, D and J genes according to IMGT and were analyzed with immunoSEQ Analyzer, with only productive sequences retained. Clonality was computed as one minus Shannon entropy normalized by log2 of the number of productive unique sequences. Public and private clones were assessed among the 100 most prevalent clones of each patient and control. Susac-specific clones were defined as absent from healthy and MS cohorts, over a thousand published viral clones and other ImmuneACCESS disease sequences. TCRdb applied fastp at Q25 and MiXCR to the public reads, then kept only in-frame beta chains. All rows with the same CDR3 protein become a single entry with the most common DNA and genes. These V and J calls derive from TCRdb rather than the authors' analysis. This sample is represented by around 130,000 distinct CDR3 sequences; roughly 96% of them were singletons. Of the sample, roughly 0.13% falls within the top ten clones.

Peripheral blood CD8+ and CD4+ T cells from healthy donors, Susac syndrome patients and multiple sclerosis patients were profiled using high-throughput TCR beta sequencing. Healthy donors were age- and sex-matched controls. Bulk CD8+ and CD4+ T cells were purified by magnetic negative isolation, whereas CD8+ TEMRA cells were enriched by FACS. Blood was collected in EDTA tubes and processed within 24 hours, with PBMCs isolated through density gradient centrifugation. PBMCs intended for TCR sequencing were frozen in liquid nitrogen and were later thawed in a 37 degrees C water bath. The sorted or isolated CD4+, CD8+ and CD8+ TEMRA cells had a purity of 90% or higher. Overall study outcomes, separate from this receptor: The number of individuals in the TCR sequencing and HLA analysis was acknowledged as relatively small.

Sequenced input: CD4+ T cells from PBMCs. The rearranged chain carries TRBV11-2 and TRBJ2-4, and TRBD1 matches 10 of the central bases. The sequence derives from a human donor in good health. In nucleotides, the sequence is TGTGCCAGCAGCTTATCAACGACAGGGGGCTTGGGAAACATTCAGTACTTC. Its translation reads: CASSLSTTGGLGNIQYF.